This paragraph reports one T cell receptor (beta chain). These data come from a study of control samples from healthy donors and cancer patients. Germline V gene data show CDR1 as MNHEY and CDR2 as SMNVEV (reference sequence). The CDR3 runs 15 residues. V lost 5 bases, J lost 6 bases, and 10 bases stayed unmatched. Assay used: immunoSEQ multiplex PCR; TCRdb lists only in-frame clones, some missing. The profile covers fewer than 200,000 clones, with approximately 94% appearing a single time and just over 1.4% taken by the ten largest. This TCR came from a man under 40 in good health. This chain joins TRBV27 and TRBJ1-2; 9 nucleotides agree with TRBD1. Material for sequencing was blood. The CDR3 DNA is TGTGCCAGCAGTCCCCGGGACAGGGTCTCGGATGGCTACACCTTC. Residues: CASSPRDRVSDGYTF.